The sequence of this T cell receptor beta chain was determined in a study of identical twins. Study results and limitations: Excess sharing between twins was weaker in beta out-of-frame sequences. In cord blood, abundant beta clonotypes had fewer insertions; memory showed no trend.

As for this clonotype: The antigen remains unidentified.

A universal primer site was incorporated via template switching, and the cDNA contained unique molecular identifiers. One entry per CDR3 protein results from TCRdb running MiXCR on the 5' RACE reads. The sample records 450,000 or so distinct CDR3 sequences, about 18% being singletons. Each donor was a healthy Caucasian. In germline, CDR1 is SGHRS, CDR2 YFSETQ. Trimming left V 0 bases short and J 0 bases short, with 16 bases between. This CDR3 is 18 amino acids long. Specimen: naive T cells sorted from blood. The chain combines TRBV5-1 with TRBJ2-1; D is perhaps TRBD2 (5 bases). The TCR originated in a man in his forties or fifties in good health. The CDR3 loop is CASSLGPRGEVSYNEQFF. The CDR3 coding sequence is TGCGCCAGCAGCTTGGGTCCTCGGGGAGAGGTCTCCTACAATGAGCAGTTCTTC.